This TCR beta chain is drawn from a study of CDR3 diversity in severe acne. TCRdb fed the PCR reads into MiXCR, producing one record per CDR3 protein. The repertoire has around 91,000 distinct CDR3 sequences, roughly 51% of them found once; the top ten carry roughly an eighth. This clonotype was found a few times. The conserved phenylalanine or tryptophan is not found at the CDR3 terminus, so this likely reflects a read error. The DNA is omitted, as the CDR3 cannot be located on it reliably, and the CDR3 follows TCRdb's listing. Inclusive of both ends, the CDR3 amounts to 16 amino acids. Germline loops: CDR1 PRHDT, CDR2 FYEKMQ (reference sequence).

The receptor comes from a male donor in good health, without acne. V and J are TRBV13 and TRBJ1-1. Specimen: blood. CDR3: CASSLVGTDLNTEASS.